This T cell receptor (beta chain) was captured by sequencing in a study of T cell responses to AZD1222 COVID-19 vaccine. Background on the study: Doses given second, at about 4 or about 12 weeks, were pooled. Notes on the study in general: Every sample of the repertoires postdated the peak T cell response. Seropositivity was recorded at baseline in only a handful of AZD1222 recipients. The donor group comprised mostly white British people and more females; the analysis possibly underestimated clonal diversity.

This CDR3 has 15 residues. V was trimmed by 4 bases and J by 6 bases, leaving 19 bases between them. Germline V gene data show CDR1 as SGHRS and CDR2 as YFSETQ. Assay: immunoSEQ multiplex PCR; the TCRdb copy retains only in-frame clones and omits some. The data contain about 190,000 clones, more than 75% of them singletons. Concerning this clone: Its antigen is still unknown.

This clonotype was obtained from an adult in good health. The J gene is TRBJ1-2, the V gene TRBV5-1; D gene uncertain. The specimen was peripheral blood, collected on day 0 of AZD1222 vaccination. This CDR3 is CASSPDRVGRDGYTF. Written as DNA, the CDR3 is TGCGCCAGCAGCCCAGACCGCGTTGGTCGCGATGGCTACACCTTC.